Listed here are 21 T cell receptor beta chains from one sample, sequenced in a study of blood T cell repertoires in COVID-19. Sequencing was performed with immunoSEQ multiplex PCR; in TCRdb, only in-frame clones are kept and a portion is missing. The profile shows about 200,000 clones, approximately 91% of them singletons. Sequenced sample: peripheral blood. The receptors originated from a man aged 60-69 years who had recovered from COVID-19.

V gene TRBV2 combines with J gene TRBJ1-1; D is undetermined. CDR1 is SNHLY and CDR2 is FYNNEI in the germline V gene. CDR3 length: 14 amino acids. Deletions cut 7 bases from V and 4 bases from J, with 16 bases between. CDR3 loop: CASKADPGGTEAFF. As DNA, the CDR3 is TGTGCCAGCAAGGCAGACCCCGGAGGCACTGAAGCTTTCTTT.

The chain links TRBV18 to TRBJ2-7; 10 bases agree with TRBD1. The CDR3 is 14 residues long. Germline loops: CDR1 KGHSH, CDR2 LQKENI. The junction had 8 bases not matched to a gene; V was cut back by 6 bases and J by 6 bases. The CDR3 DNA reads as TGTGCCAGCTCCCCCAGGGGACAGGGGACCGAGCAGTACTTC. Translating gives CASSPRGQGTEQYF.

The chain is built from TRBV19 and TRBJ2-3; D remains unclear. The germline V and J ends were trimmed by 3 bases and 6 bases, with 4 bases remaining between them. The CDR3 covers 11 residues. Germline assignment: CDR1 LNHDA and CDR2 SQIVND (reference sequence). The chain's CDR3 is CASSISDTQYF. CDR3 DNA: TGTGCCAGTAGTATCTCTGATACGCAGTATTTT.

The V and J genes are TRBV9 and TRBJ1-1; tentative D call: TRBD1 (5 bases). The CDR3 runs to 15 residues. CDR1 and CDR2 (germline): SGDLS, YYNGEE. V shed 4 bases and J shed 2 bases, with 15 bases lying between them. This CDR3 reads CASSPVGGDNTEAFF. The CDR3 DNA reads as TGTGCCAGCAGCCCCGTGGGGGGAGATAACACTGAAGCTTTCTTT.

The CDR3 reads CASSTDRGKVTEAFF. In nucleotides, the CDR3 is TGTGCCAGTAGTACCGACAGGGGAAAAGTCACTGAAGCTTTCTTT. This rearrangement joins TRBV19 to TRBJ1-1; 8 nucleotides line up with TRBD1. Germline loops: CDR1 LNHDA, CDR2 SQIVND (reference sequence). V gave up 4 bases and J gave up 4 bases; unmatched junction bases: 8. The CDR3 spans 15 residues.

The chain recombines TRBV6-5 with TRBJ2-1, with D possibly being TRBD2 (6 bases). The V gene lost 4 bases and the J gene lost 4 bases, with 11 bases spanning the gap. The CDR3 has 14 amino acids. Germline V gives CDR1 MNHEY, CDR2 SVGAGI. The CDR3 loop reads CASSWGGTYNEQFF. The CDR3, as DNA: TGTGCCAGCAGTTGGGGCGGGACGTACAATGAGCAGTTCTTC.

The gene calls are TRBV20-1 and TRBJ2-3; 8 positions match TRBD2. The CDR3 runs to 15 residues. Germline loops: CDR1 DFQATT, CDR2 SNEGSKA (reference sequence). V lost 3 bases to trimming and J lost 4 bases; unmatched junction nucleotides: 9. This CDR3 reads CSASLTGGVADTQYF. The CDR3 nucleotides are TGCAGTGCTAGTCTAACCGGGGGGGTAGCAGATACGCAGTATTTT.

This clone was counted once. This sequence joins TRBV12-5 and TRBJ2-2; 9 bases align to TRBD2. Germline CDR1 is LGHNT and CDR2 is FRNRAP. Trimming cost V 2 bases and J 4 bases; bases outside gene matches: 8. The CDR3 extends over 17 amino acids. The CDR3 DNA reads as TGTGCTAGTGGTTTGCCCGGCGGGGGGGCCGCCACCGGGGAGCTGTTTTTT. This codes for CASGLPGGGAATGELFF.

V and J are TRBV6-5 and TRBJ1-2, with TRBD1 matching 8 bases. The CDR3 has 14 amino acids. V dropped 7 bases and J dropped 2; count of bases not matched to a gene: 6. The V gene's germline CDR1 is MNHEY and CDR2 SVGAGI. Written as DNA, the CDR3 is TGTGCCAGCAACTTTCAGGGGGCAAACTATGGCTACACCTTC. This codes for CASNFQGANYGYTF.

CDR3 sequence reads: CASSDATSDYNEQFF. In nucleotides, the CDR3 is TGCGCCAGCAGTGATGCGACTAGCGATTACAATGAGCAGTTCTTC. The gene calls are TRBV10-2 and TRBJ2-1, with TRBD2 matching 8 bases. This CDR3 has 15 amino acids. Germline V gene lookup returns CDR1 WSHSY and CDR2 SAAADI. V was pared by 3 bases and J by 4 bases, with 5 bases of the junction left unmatched.

The chain employs TRBV18 and TRBJ2-3; a possible D gene is TRBD2 (5 bases). Germline V CDR1 and CDR2: KGHSH, LQKENI. This CDR3 contains 15 residues. V lost 4 bases and J 0 bases, leaving 11 bases between the germline ends. The CDR3 nucleotides read TGTGCCAGCTCACACCTTGGCGGGAGCACAGATACGCAGTATTTT. Protein product: CASSHLGGSTDTQYF.

The chain combines TRBV21-1 with TRBJ2-7; TRBD1 is taken as the D call from the table, unchecked against the DNA. TRBV21-1 counts as a pseudogene. The CDR3 is 15 residues long. The CDR3 spells CASSRGGQGSYEQYF. CDR3 sequence (DNA): TGTGCCAGCAGCAGAGGGGGACAGGGGTCCTACGAGCAGTACTTC.

The V call is TRBV15, the J call TRBJ1-4, with D possibly being TRBD1 (6 bases). Germline V lookup: CDR1 LNHNV, CDR2 YYDKDF (reference sequence). Trimming cost V 7 bases and J 1 base, with 10 bases left between them. This CDR3 is 14 amino acids long. The CDR3 here is CATKKGVTNEKLFF. The CDR3 DNA reads as TGTGCCACCAAGAAGGGGGTAACTAATGAAAAACTGTTTTTT. The variable domain in full, with the rest retrieved from reference TRBV15 and TRBJ1-4, is DAMVIQNPRYQVTQFGKPVTLSCSQTLNHNVMYWYQQKSSQAPKLLFHYYDKDFNNEADTPDNFQSRRPNTSFCFLDIRSPGLGDTAMYLCATKKGVTNEKLFFGSGTQLSVL.

This chain joins TRBV3-1 (or the pseudogene TRBV3-2) and TRBJ2-3; D gene unclear. The CDR3 totals 12 residues. The germline V gene has CDR1 LGHDT and CDR2 YNNKEL (reference sequence). V lost 5 bases to trimming and J lost 6 bases, with 9 bases between them. The CDR3: CASSFGGDTQYF. Here the CDR3 DNA reads TGTGCCAGCAGCTTCGGCGGCGATACGCAGTATTTT.

This chain joins TRBV25-1 and TRBJ2-1, with TRBD1 matching over 9 bases. Germline V gene sequence: CDR1 MGHDK, CDR2 SYGVNS. This CDR3 is built from 15 residues. Trimming cost V 5 bases and J 4 bases; bases outside gene matches: 6. CDR3 protein: CASSRRDRVYNEQFF. Written as DNA, the CDR3 is TGTGCCAGCAGTAGGCGGGACAGGGTATACAATGAGCAGTTCTTC.

The gene calls are TRBV29-1 and TRBJ1-2; 10 nucleotides agree with TRBD1. CDR1 and CDR2 (germline): SQVTM, ANQGSEA. This CDR3 has 13 residues. V was pared by 3 bases and J by 4 bases, with 2 bases of the junction left unmatched. The DNA for the CDR3 is TGCAGCGTTGAGGGACAGGGGTTCTATGGCTACACCTTC. It encodes CSVEGQGFYGYTF.

The chain combines TRBV12-5 with TRBJ1-5; 7 bases match TRBD1. The CDR3 covers 17 residues. Per the germline V gene, CDR1 is LGHNT and CDR2 is FRNRAP. The V segment lost 5 bases and the J segment 0 bases; nucleotides outside the gene matches: 10. In DNA, the CDR3 is TGTGCTAGTGGTGTGAGAACAGGGGATAATAGCAATCAGCCCCAGCATTTT. Protein sequence: CASGVRTGDNSNQPQHF.

This rearrangement joins TRBV6-5 to TRBJ1-5, with D possibly being TRBD1 (5 bases). Trimming took off 7 bases at V and 7 bases at J, with 20 bases between the two ends. Germline loops: CDR1 MNHEY, CDR2 SVGAGI. The CDR3 extends over 15 amino acids. CDR3 residues: CASTAAQGTKQPQHF. The CDR3 nucleotides are TGTGCCAGCACCGCGGCGCAGGGTACAAAGCAGCCCCAGCATTTT.

The V call is TRBV6-5, the J call TRBJ2-3; D ambiguous. The CDR3 runs 12 residues. V was trimmed by 8 bases and J by 6 bases, leaving 12 bases between them. CDR1 and CDR2 from the germline V gene are MNHEY and SVGAGI. The CDR3 protein is CASSGLLDTQYF. Here the CDR3 DNA reads TGTGCCAGCTCCGGGTTATTGGATACGCAGTATTTT.

The chain joins TRBV6-6 to TRBJ2-1; perhaps TRBD1 as D (5 bases). CDR3 length equals 15 residues. The V end was cut by 4 bases, the J end by 5 bases, with 15 bases between. Germline CDR1 and CDR2: MNHNY and SVGAGI (reference sequence). The CDR3 sequence is CASSSMGLRNNEQFF. DNA for the CDR3: TGTGCCAGCAGTTCCATGGGGCTCCGAAACAATGAGCAGTTCTTC.

This clone was picked up one time. The chain carries TRBV27 and TRBJ2-7; 9 nucleotides agree with TRBD1. CDR1 and CDR2 from the germline V gene are MNHEY and SMNVEV (reference sequence). This CDR3 spans 15 amino acids. Trimming at V came to 5 bases and at J to 5 bases, leaving 10 bases not matched to a gene. The CDR3 coding sequence is TGTGCCAGCAGTGGGGTGGGGGACAGGGAACACGAGCAGTACTTC. Amino acid sequence: CASSGVGDREHEQYF.